This is a list of T cell receptor beta chains from one sample in a study of long-term antiretroviral therapy in people with HIV. Assay used: immunoSEQ multiplex PCR; TCRdb lists only in-frame clones, some missing. The table lists around 16,000 clones, 70% to 85% of them singletons. The specimen comprised unsorted PBMCs, sampled 1.5 years before starting antiretroviral therapy. The receptors shown here come from a woman aged 45-65 years with HIV. Each CDR3 is given with its conserved first and last residue. A D gene is named only where the DNA matches it firmly. The size of a clone is reported for some rows only, either as once, few or many, or as a class for expanded clones.

TRBJ1-6	TRBD1	TRBV12-5	.	CASQRDSRNSPLHF	TGTGCTAGTCAACGGGACAGCAGAAATTCACCCCTCCACTTT
TRBJ1-1	.	TRBV13	.	CASSSPTGPVTEAFF	TGTGCCAGCAGTTCCCCTACAGGGCCTGTCACTGAAGCTTTCTTT
TRBJ2-3	TRBD2	TRBV5-5	.	CASSLVLAGGRGADTQYF	TGTGCCAGCAGCTTGGTACTAGCGGGGGGGCGAGGGGCAGATACGCAGTATTTT
TRBJ1-2	.	TRBV7-9	few	CASSLVGTHQGGGYTF	TGTGCCAGCAGCTTAGTCGGAACCCACCAGGGTGGGGGCTACACCTTC
TRBJ2-2	TRBD1	TRBV27	.	CASSATGSTGELFF	TGTGCCAGCAGCGCGACAGGGTCTACCGGGGAGCTGTTTTTT
TRBJ1-5	.	TRBV30	.	CAWSVESRSNQPQHF	TGTGCCTGGAGTGTGGAGAGTAGAAGCAATCAGCCCCAGCATTTT
TRBJ1-4	TRBD1	TRBV5-6	.	CASSYGQGLKNEKLFF	TGTGCCAGCAGCTATGGACAGGGGCTCAAGAATGAAAAACTGTTTTTT
TRBJ1-1	.	TRBV12-5	.	CASGTYTEAFF	TGTGCTAGTGGTACTTACACTGAAGCTTTCTTT
TRBJ1-2	.	TRBV2	medium-sized	CASRGGTGPRYGYTF	TGTGCCAGCAGAGGAGGAACCGGGCCCAGGTACGGCTACACCTTC
TRBJ2-4	.	TRBV5-1	.	CASSPGVRDKNIQYF	TGCGCCAGCAGCCCCGGGGTAAGGGACAAAAACATTCAGTACTTC
TRBJ1-2	.	TRBV30	.	CAWSVLLQNNGYTF	TGTGCCTGGAGTGTACTTTTGCAGAATAATGGCTACACCTTC